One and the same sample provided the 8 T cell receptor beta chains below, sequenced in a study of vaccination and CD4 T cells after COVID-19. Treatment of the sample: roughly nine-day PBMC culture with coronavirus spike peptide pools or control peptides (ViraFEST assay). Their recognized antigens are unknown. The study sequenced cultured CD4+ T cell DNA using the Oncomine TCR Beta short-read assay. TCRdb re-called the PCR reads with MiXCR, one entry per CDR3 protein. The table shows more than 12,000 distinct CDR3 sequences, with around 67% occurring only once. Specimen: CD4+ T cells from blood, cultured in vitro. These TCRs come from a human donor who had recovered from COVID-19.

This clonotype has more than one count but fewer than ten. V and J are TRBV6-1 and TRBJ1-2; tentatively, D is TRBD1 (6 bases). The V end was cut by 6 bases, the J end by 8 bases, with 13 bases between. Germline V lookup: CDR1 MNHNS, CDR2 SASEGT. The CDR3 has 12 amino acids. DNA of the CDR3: TGTGCCAGCAGGACAGGTTTCCGGGGCTACACCTTC. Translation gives CASRTGFRGYTF.

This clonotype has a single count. CDR3 amino acids: CATSKGSGVFNEKLFF. CDR3 nucleotide sequence: TGTGCCACCAGCAAGGGATCAGGGGTGTTTAATGAAAAACTGTTTTTT. This chain joins TRBV15 and TRBJ1-4, with D perhaps TRBD1 (6 bases). Germline V gives CDR1 LNHNV, CDR2 YYDKDF (reference sequence). The ends were cut back, 4 bases at V and 4 bases at J, with 16 bases in the middle. This CDR3 is 16 amino acids long.

CDR3 region: CASSGGTTSYEQYF. In nucleotides, the CDR3 is TGTGCCAGCAGCGGAGGGACTACTTCCTACGAGCAGTACTTC. This chain links TRBV7-2 with TRBJ2-7, with 7 bases aligning to TRBD2. Germline V gene sequence: CDR1 SGHTA, CDR2 FQGNSA. Unmatched junction bases numbered 5, after V lost 5 bases and J lost 1 base. The CDR3 consists of 14 residues.

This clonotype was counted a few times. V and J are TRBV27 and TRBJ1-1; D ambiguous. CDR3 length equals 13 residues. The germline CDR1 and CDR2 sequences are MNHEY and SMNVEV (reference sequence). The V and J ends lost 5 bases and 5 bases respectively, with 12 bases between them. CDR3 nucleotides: TGTGCCAGCAGTCCTAGGGCGCTAACTGAAGCTTTCTTT. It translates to CASSPRALTEAFF.

CDR3 sequence reads: CASSEQGAIQPQHF. CDR3 nucleotides: TGTGCCAGCAGTGAACAGGGGGCTATTCAGCCCCAGCATTTT. The chain has TRBV2 and TRBJ1-5, with 8 bases aligning to TRBD1. The CDR3 spans 14 residues. V lost 2 bases to trimming and J lost 6 bases; unmatched junction nucleotides: 3. In germline, CDR1 is SNHLY, CDR2 FYNNEI.

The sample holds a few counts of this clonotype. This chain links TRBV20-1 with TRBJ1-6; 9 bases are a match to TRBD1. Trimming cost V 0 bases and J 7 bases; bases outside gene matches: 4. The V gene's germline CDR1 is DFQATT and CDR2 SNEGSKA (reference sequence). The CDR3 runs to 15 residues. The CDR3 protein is CSARDWGQGNSPLHF. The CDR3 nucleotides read TGCAGTGCTAGAGATTGGGGACAGGGAAATTCACCCCTCCACTTT.

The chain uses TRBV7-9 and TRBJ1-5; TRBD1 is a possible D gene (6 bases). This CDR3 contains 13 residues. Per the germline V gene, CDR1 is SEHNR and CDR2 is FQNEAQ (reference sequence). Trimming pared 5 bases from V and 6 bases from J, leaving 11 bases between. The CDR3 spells CASSGTGLQPQHF. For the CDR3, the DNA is TGTGCCAGCAGCGGAACAGGGCTTCAGCCCCAGCATTTT.

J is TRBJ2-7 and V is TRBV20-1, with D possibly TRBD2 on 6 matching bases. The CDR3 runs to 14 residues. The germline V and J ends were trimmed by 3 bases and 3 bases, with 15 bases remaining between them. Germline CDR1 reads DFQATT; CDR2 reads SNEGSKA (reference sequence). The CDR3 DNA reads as TGCAGTGCTAGCCAGGGACTTTACAACTACGAGCAGTACTTC. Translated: CSASQGLYNYEQYF.